A single sample gave rise to the 26 T cell receptor beta chains below, sequenced in a study of tumor-infiltrating lymphocytes in localized non-small cell lung cancer. Profiling relied on immunoSEQ multiplex PCR, and the TCRdb table lists in-frame clones only, not all of them. Of about 9,200 clones listed, 45% to 70% are singletons. What was sequenced was uninvolved lung tissue not adjacent to the tumor. These receptors were taken from a human donor with non-small cell lung cancer.

The chain is built from TRBV5-4 and TRBJ1-2; 10 positions agree with TRBD1. The CDR3 runs 14 residues. Germline assignment: CDR1 SGHNT and CDR2 YYREEE (reference sequence). V shed 4 bases, J shed 5 bases, and the junction held 5 bases outside the gene matches. The CDR3 reads CASSDRDRGYGYTF. In nucleotides, the CDR3 is TGTGCCAGCAGCGACCGGGACAGGGGTTATGGCTACACCTTC.

The chain employs TRBV5-1 and TRBJ2-1, with D possibly TRBD1 on 6 matching bases. The germline CDR1 and CDR2 sequences are SGHRS and YFSETQ. The CDR3 covers 16 residues. Trimming shortened V by 0 bases and J by 0 bases, and 10 bases separated the two germline ends. CDR3 in DNA: TGCGCCAGCAGCTTGGGGCGAGGGGGCTCCTACAATGAGCAGTTCTTC. This gives the protein CASSLGRGGSYNEQFF. Filled out from reference TRBV5-1 and TRBJ2-1, the complete variable domain reads KAGVTQTPRYLIKTRGQQVTLSCSPISGHRSVSWYQQTPGQGLQFLFEYFSETQRNKGNFPGRFSGRQFSNSRSEMNVSTLELGDSALYLCASSLGRGGSYNEQFFGPGTRLTVL.

The chain recombines TRBV5-1 with TRBJ2-3; the D is unclear. CDR1 and CDR2 (germline): SGHRS, YFSETQ. The V end lost 0 bases, the J end lost 6 bases, and 5 bases lay between the germline ends. This CDR3 has 12 amino acids. CDR3 sequence (DNA): TGCGCCAGCAGCTTGGTGGGGGATACGCAGTATTTT. The encoded protein is CASSLVGDTQYF. The variable domain in full, with the rest retrieved from reference TRBV5-1 and TRBJ2-3, is KAGVTQTPRYLIKTRGQQVTLSCSPISGHRSVSWYQQTPGQGLQFLFEYFSETQRNKGNFPGRFSGRQFSNSRSEMNVSTLELGDSALYLCASSLVGDTQYFGPGTRLTVL.

The chain carries TRBV14 and TRBJ2-3; tentative D call: TRBD1 (6 bases). From germline, CDR1 is SGHDN and CDR2 FVKESK. This CDR3 has 15 residues. With 4 bases removed from V and 0 bases from J, the gap between germline ends came to 11 bases. CDR3 bases: TGTGCCAGCAGCCCACAGGGTACCAGCACAGATACGCAGTATTTT. Encoded protein: CASSPQGTSTDTQYF.

Turning to this clone: This may arise from a read error, as a much more abundant clone is one base away. This CDR3 reads CASSFNRDNEQFF. DNA for the CDR3: TGTGCCAGCAGCTTTAACAGAGACAATGAGCAGTTCTTC. The chain is built from TRBV7-8 and TRBJ2-1; unclear D gene. The length of the CDR3 is 13 residues. Germline CDR1 and CDR2: SGHVS and FQNEAQ. Trimming removed 3 bases at V and 5 bases at J, with 8 bases between.

This clone has only a few counts. The sample carries other DNA sequences with the same CDR3. The chain combines TRBV28 with TRBJ1-2; D gene uncertain. V lost 5 bases, J lost 2 bases, and 9 bases lay in between. The CDR3 has 13 amino acids. Germline V CDR1 and CDR2: MDHEN, SYDVKM. In DNA, the CDR3 is TGTGCCAGCAGTACTGGAGGAAACTATGGCTACACCTTC. This codes for CASSTGGNYGYTF.

The chain couples TRBV11-2 to TRBJ1-2; no clear D gene. CDR3 size: 15 residues. Germline loops: CDR1 SGHAT, CDR2 FQNNGV. Trimming pared 1 base from V and 2 bases from J, leaving 11 bases between. Written as DNA, the CDR3 is TGTGCCAGCAGCTTAGGAGTTCGCACCAACTATGGCTACACCTTC. This gives the protein CASSLGVRTNYGYTF.

This clone was detected once. The V call is TRBV18, the J call TRBJ2-5; no reliable D call. Germline assignment: CDR1 KGHSH and CDR2 LQKENI. The CDR3 loop spans 11 amino acids. V lost 6 bases and J 5 bases, leaving 7 bases between the germline ends. The CDR3 loop is CASSLGETQYF. The CDR3 coding sequence is TGTGCCAGCTCTCTTGGGGAGACCCAGTACTTC. Filled out from reference TRBV18 and TRBJ2-5, the complete variable domain reads NAGVMQNPRHLVRRRGQEARLRCSPMKGHSHVYWYRQLPEEGLKFMVYLQKENIIDESGMPKERFSAEFPKEGPSILRIQQVVRGDSAAYFCASSLGETQYFGPGTRLLVL.

The rearrangement links TRBV2 to TRBJ1-2; D might be TRBD1 (6 bases). The CDR3 covers 14 residues. Germline assignment: CDR1 SNHLY and CDR2 FYNNEI. V lost 4 bases to trimming and J lost 4 bases, with 13 bases between them. CDR3 sequence reads: CASSVTGTTYGYTF. The CDR3 DNA is TGTGCCAGCAGTGTCACCGGGACAACCTATGGCTACACCTTC.

The chain joins TRBV9 to TRBJ2-1; 8 nucleotides agree with TRBD2. This CDR3 is 15 amino acids long. Germline assignment: CDR1 SGDLS and CDR2 YYNGEE. V lost 2 bases, J lost 7 bases, and 8 bases stayed unmatched. The CDR3 DNA is TGTGCCAGCAGCGTTACCGGGGGGGGGCAGAATGAGCAGTTCTTC. Encoded protein: CASSVTGGGQNEQFF. The variable domain in full, completed from reference TRBV9 and TRBJ2-1, reads DSGVTQTPKHLITATGQRVTLRCSPRSGDLSVYWYQQSLDQGLQFLIQYYNGEERAKGNILERFSAQQFPDLHSELNLSSLELGDSALYFCASSVTGGGQNEQFFGPGTRLTVL.

This sequence joins TRBV19 and TRBJ1-2; D is possibly TRBD1 (6 bases). The V end lost 3 bases, the J end lost 1 base, and 15 bases lay between the germline ends. Germline lookup yields CDR1 LNHDA and CDR2 SQIVND (reference sequence). The CDR3 covers 16 residues. The CDR3 region is CASSMRTAHNNYGYTF. CDR3 DNA sequence: TGTGCCAGTAGTATGAGGACAGCACATAATAACTATGGCTACACCTTC.

This chain links TRBV19 with TRBJ2-6; possible D gene TRBD1, 5 bases. In germline, CDR1 is LNHDA, CDR2 SQIVND (reference sequence). CDR3 size: 15 residues. V lost 8 bases to trimming and J lost 0 bases, with 11 bases between them. This chain's CDR3 is CASLGASSGANVLTF. The CDR3 nucleotides are TGTGCCAGTCTAGGGGCATCCTCTGGGGCCAACGTCCTGACTTTC.

V usage is TRBV19 and J usage is TRBJ1-4, with a weak D call TRBD1 (5 bases). The CDR3 has 15 amino acids. Germline loops: CDR1 LNHDA, CDR2 SQIVND (reference sequence). V was pared by 5 bases and J by 2 bases, with 12 bases between. The CDR3 nucleotides read TGTGCCAGTAGTCTTCAGGGTACTACTAATGAAAAACTGTTTTTT. Translated, it gives CASSLQGTTNEKLFF. Full variable domain (outside the CDR3, taken from reference TRBV19 and TRBJ1-4): DGGITQSPKYLFRKEGQNVTLSCEQNLNHDAMYWYRQDPGQGLRLIYYSQIVNDFQKGDIAEGYSVSREKKESFPLTVTSAQKNPTAFYLCASSLQGTTNEKLFFGSGTQLSVL.

The rearrangement links TRBV5-1 to TRBJ1-5; D possibly corresponds to TRBD1 (6 bases). The V gene's germline CDR1 is SGHRS and CDR2 YFSETQ. Trimming took 4 bases from V and 12 from J, leaving 23 bases between them. The CDR3 has 15 amino acids. The CDR3 loop is CASSGRGAPIRDQHF. The CDR3 nucleotides are TGCGCCAGCAGCGGAAGGGGGGCCCCGATACGTGACCAGCATTTT. Drawing the rest from reference TRBV5-1 and TRBJ1-5, the complete variable domain is KAGVTQTPRYLIKTRGQQVTLSCSPISGHRSVSWYQQTPGQGLQFLFEYFSETQRNKGNFPGRFSGRQFSNSRSEMNVSTLELGDSALYLCASSGRGAPIRDQHFGDGTRLSIL.

This clone was recorded only once. The chain uses TRBV15 and TRBJ1-4, with a weak D call TRBD1 (6 bases). The V and J ends lost 1 base and 7 bases respectively, with 16 bases between them. In germline, CDR1 is LNHNV, CDR2 YYDKDF (reference sequence). This CDR3 comprises 16 residues. CDR3 nucleotides: TGTGCCACCAGCAGAGTAGGGACACAGGGAGGTGAAAAACTGTTTTTT. Its translation is CATSRVGTQGGEKLFF.

This clone was detected only a few times. The CDR3 spells CASSFKGMGNQPQHF. CDR3 nucleotide sequence: TGTGCCAGCAGCTTTAAAGGGATGGGAAATCAGCCCCAGCATTTT. The chain is built from TRBV5-4 and TRBJ1-5; D is undetermined. The CDR3 is made up of 15 amino acids. The V and J ends lost 2 bases and 4 bases respectively, with 13 bases between them. Germline loops: CDR1 SGHNT, CDR2 YYREEE (reference sequence).

This chain joins TRBV5-1 and TRBJ1-2; D unclear. CDR1 SGHRS and CDR2 YFSETQ come from the germline V gene. V was clipped by 6 bases and J by 5 bases, with 17 bases between them. CDR3 length: 14 amino acids. CDR3 sequence: CASTGSPREYGYTF. In DNA form, the CDR3 reads TGCGCCAGCACGGGATCCCCGCGCGAATATGGCTACACCTTC. The full variable domain, in which reference TRBV5-1 and TRBJ1-2 provide the parts outside the CDR3, is KAGVTQTPRYLIKTRGQQVTLSCSPISGHRSVSWYQQTPGQGLQFLFEYFSETQRNKGNFPGRFSGRQFSNSRSEMNVSTLELGDSALYLCASTGSPREYGYTFGSGTRLTVV.

This clone was picked up a small number of times. J is TRBJ2-7 and V is TRBV5-1, with D unresolved. With 2 bases removed from V and 2 bases from J, the gap between germline ends came to 14 bases. The CDR3 is made up of 15 amino acids. Germline CDR1 SGHRS, CDR2 YFSETQ. The CDR3 spells CASSFSVNSPYEQYF. In DNA, the CDR3 is TGCGCCAGCAGCTTTTCAGTAAACTCTCCCTACGAGCAGTACTTC.

The chain uses TRBV5-1 and TRBJ1-6; 11 bases are shared with TRBD1. The germline V gene encodes CDR1 SGHRS and CDR2 YFSETQ. This CDR3 region has 17 residues. Unmatched junction bases numbered 5, after V lost 4 bases and J lost 2 bases. The CDR3 region has the DNA TGCGCCAGCAGCGGACAGGGGGCAGGGACCTATAATTCACCCCTCCACTTT. Amino acid sequence: CASSGQGAGTYNSPLHF.

This clone was seen a handful of times. The V and J genes are TRBV5-1 and TRBJ2-7, with a possible D match to TRBD2 (7 bases). The CDR3 spans 14 residues. Germline V gene sequence: CDR1 SGHRS, CDR2 YFSETQ. V lost 4 bases and J 5 bases, leaving 16 bases between the germline ends. The CDR3 loop reads CASSPGGGRNEQYF. In nucleotides, the CDR3 is TGCGCCAGCAGCCCGGGGGGCGGGCGGAACGAGCAGTACTTC. Based on the CDR3 plus reference TRBV5-1 and TRBJ2-7, the full variable domain is KAGVTQTPRYLIKTRGQQVTLSCSPISGHRSVSWYQQTPGQGLQFLFEYFSETQRNKGNFPGRFSGRQFSNSRSEMNVSTLELGDSALYLCASSPGGGRNEQYFGPGTRLTVT.

The gene calls are TRBV11-2 and TRBJ2-2; D not resolved. This CDR3 has 15 residues. CDR1 and CDR2 (germline): SGHAT, FQNNGV. The V end was cut by 2 bases, the J end by 5 bases, with 12 bases between. In nucleotides, the CDR3 is TGTGCCAGCAGCTTACCGACGGAGAGTACCGGGGAGCTGTTTTTT. It is translated as CASSLPTESTGELFF.

The chain carries TRBV11-2 and TRBJ1-5; D is unresolved. V lost 4 bases and J lost 0, with 13 bases in between. The CDR3 extends over 16 amino acids. The germline V gene encodes CDR1 SGHAT and CDR2 FQNNGV. This CDR3 reads CASSSEGVLSNQPQHF. The CDR3 DNA follows: TGTGCCAGCAGCTCGGAGGGAGTCCTTAGCAATCAGCCCCAGCATTTT.

This clone is medium-sized in the sample. V usage is TRBV27 and J usage is TRBJ1-5; D is perhaps TRBD1 (5 bases). Trimming cost V 0 bases and J 7 bases, with 10 bases left between them. Germline loops: CDR1 MNHEY, CDR2 SMNVEV (reference sequence). The CDR3 is made up of 14 amino acids. CDR3 DNA: TGTGCCAGCAGTTTATCGGGGGTAAGGCAGCCCCAGCATTTT. The encoded protein is CASSLSGVRQPQHF.

V gene TRBV5-1 combines with J gene TRBJ2-7, with 7 bases aligning to TRBD1. CDR3 size: 14 residues. Losses at the gene ends were 3 bases for V and 7 bases for J; bases not matched to a gene: 10. Germline values: CDR1 SGHRS, CDR2 YFSETQ. The CDR3 coding sequence is TGCGCCAGCAGCTCCCGCAGTCAGGGGGAAGAGCAGTACTTC. Protein: CASSSRSQGEEQYF.

This clone was seen only a few times. This chain connects TRBV4-1 to TRBJ1-1; D is unclear. Germline V lookup: CDR1 MGHRA, CDR2 YSYEKL. This CDR3 region has 12 residues. V shed 3 bases and J shed 7 bases, with 9 bases lying between them. CDR3 loop: CASSQPPDEAFF. DNA of the CDR3: TGCGCCAGCAGCCAGCCACCGGATGAAGCTTTCTTT.

The chain has TRBV6-6 and TRBJ1-3, with 9 positions matching TRBD1. CDR1 and CDR2 (germline): MNHNY, SVGAGI (reference sequence). The CDR3 contains 15 residues. V lost 5 bases to trimming and J lost 8 bases; unmatched junction nucleotides: 10. The CDR3 DNA follows: TGTGCCAGCAGTGGCCGGGACAGGGCGGAGGACACCATATATTTT. This codes for CASSGRDRAEDTIYF.